The sequence of this T cell receptor beta chain was determined in a study of cytomegalovirus exposure and HLA in healthy donors. Vbeta (60) and Jbeta (13) primers were used in the PCR. The repertoire was sequenced with immunoSEQ multiplex PCR; TCRdb's copy has only in-frame clones and lacks some. The table records around 210,000 clones, about 85% of them present only once. Comment on this clone: The antigen remains undetermined.

CDR1 is SGHNT and CDR2 is YYREEE in the germline V gene (reference sequence). The CDR3 is 16 amino acids. Trimming cost V 3 bases and J 0 bases, with 14 bases left between them. Study observations and caveats: Common viral pathogens were later found to be apparently linked to several of the most significant clusters. 87-base-pair reads could not separate some V segments, including TRBV6-2 and TRBV6-3.

The sequence came from a girl aged 2 to 10 in good health and CMV-seronegative. Sequencing was done on a sample of PBMCs. The gene calls are TRBV5-4 and TRBJ2-3, with D unclear. CDR3 sequence reads: CASSYLVASSTDTQYF. CDR3 bases: TGTGCCAGCAGCTACCTAGTTGCCTCTAGCACAGATACGCAGTATTTT.